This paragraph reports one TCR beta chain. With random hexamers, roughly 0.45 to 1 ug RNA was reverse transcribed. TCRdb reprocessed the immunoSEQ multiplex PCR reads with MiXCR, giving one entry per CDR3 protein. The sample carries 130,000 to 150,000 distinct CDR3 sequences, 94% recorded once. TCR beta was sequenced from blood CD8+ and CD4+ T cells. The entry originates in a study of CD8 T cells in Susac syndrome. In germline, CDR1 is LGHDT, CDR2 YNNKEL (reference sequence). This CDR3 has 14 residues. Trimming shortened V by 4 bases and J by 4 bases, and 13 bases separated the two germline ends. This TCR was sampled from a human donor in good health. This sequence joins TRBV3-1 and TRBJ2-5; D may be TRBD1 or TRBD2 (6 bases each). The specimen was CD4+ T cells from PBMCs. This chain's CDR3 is CASSPSRGPETQYF. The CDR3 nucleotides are TGTGCCAGCAGCCCCTCCCGGGGGCCAGAGACCCAGTACTTC.